The text below deals with one TCR beta chain. The CDR3 does not end in the conserved phenylalanine or tryptophan, so this is likely a read error. The limits of the CDR3 on the DNA are not certain, so only TCRdb's listed CDR3 is given. This specimen comes from a study of T cells in Graves' hyperthyroidism and ophthalmopathy. Both ends counted, the CDR3 spans 8 residues. The germline V gene has CDR1 DFQATT and CDR2 SNEGSKA (reference sequence). Authors of the study amplified TCR beta CDR3 regions from RNA transcripts. With the HTBI primer set, the TCR CDR3 went through a first round of RT-PCR. TCRdb recomputed calls from the multiplex PCR reads with MiXCR, one row per CDR3 protein. The sample yields about 37,000 distinct CDR3 sequences, about 47% seen once.

This receptor was obtained from a man between 40 and 49 years old with Graves' ophthalmopathy. Sample: blood. The V gene is TRBV20-1, the J gene TRBJ1-1. CDR3 loop: CSARGASG.